The entry below describes one T cell receptor beta chain. This clone was seen a single time. Its binding antigen is unknown. Base quality data are lacking; no much larger clone is found one base away. These data come from a study of blood T cell repertoires in COVID-19 (dated by TCRdb to 2020 to 2021). Looking at the study overall: Collaborator samples came from the United States, Italy and Spain and covered acute and convalescent phases of COVID-19. The material from the prospective study consisted of cDNA or gDNA derived from T cells, B-cell-depleted T cells, or PBMCs. Subjects who had been exposed to COVID-19, were actively infected with it, or had recovered from it provided the deeply sampled blood TCRbeta repertoires that made up the dataset. The repertoires were released in a freely available public database meant as a resource for research on the immune response to SARS-CoV-2. Samples were obtained from the ongoing ImmuneRACE study (first 160 participants) and from 1,254 subjects provided by 6 global collaborators. Sample metadata almost always included a de-identified subject ID, COVID-19 status, age in years and sex. HLA class I and class II types, where available, came from metadata supplied by the sample provider rather than from assay-based typing. General conclusions and limits of the study: Clinical and demographic metadata were provided uncurated, with the amount varying by source and participant.

Whole blood was collected in K2EDTA tubes by collaborating institutions according to the institutions' own protocols. For TCRbeta analysis, collaborators shipped samples as frozen whole blood, isolated PBMCs, or DNA extracted from either of those sample types. Sequences MGHRA (CDR1) and YSYEKL (CDR2) are obtained from the germline V gene. Taken from cysteine to phenylalanine, the CDR3 has 17 residues. Left in the record is the CDR3 DNA by itself, 51 bases read in frame from the first base. At the junction V is shortened by 2 bases and J by 1 base; bases outside the gene matches: 6. TCRbeta CDR3 regions were amplified from genomic DNA using the immunoSEQ Assay, a bias-controlled multiplex PCR. Concerning the study's data processing: Nucleated cell counts per sample were estimated from amplification of reference gene primers within the assay. To quantify the absolute abundance of each unique TCRbeta CDR3 rearrangement, sequence reads were collapsed and filtered. Productive Simpson clonality was computed per sample as the square root of Simpson's diversity index over productive rearrangements. TCRdb provides this immuneACCESS table in a form limited to in-frame rearrangements. Some clones are lacking; in checked studies, under half of them reflect an unresolved V gene, and why the rest are absent is not known. That table supplies the V and J calls and clone size; D and trimming were determined from the DNA. The sample table holds 130,000 to 150,000 clones, of which roughly 80% were seen once. The leading ten clones occupy around two fifths of the sample.

This TCR derives from a human donor in a cohort sampled during active COVID-19. Sequencing used peripheral blood. The chain is assembled from TRBV4-1 and TRBJ2-2, and TRBD2 aligns with 8 junction nucleotides. The sequenced DNA is TGCGCCAGCAGCCAATTTGGACTAGCACAGAACACCGGGGAGCTGTTTTTT. Translation gives CASSQFGLAQNTGELFF.